The 11 T cell receptor beta chains listed next were all sequenced from one sample in a study of CDR3 diversity in severe acne (dated by TCRdb to about 2019). Library prep was done by PCR. Sequenced using an Illumina HiSeq 2000. The public reads were reprocessed in TCRdb via fastp at Q25 and MiXCR, keeping in-frame beta chains. When rows share a CDR3 protein, they turn into one entry using the most common DNA and genes. In all, the sample holds about 90,000 distinct CDR3 sequences, and approximately 52% of those were seen once. In total, the top ten clones hold roughly a tenth of the sample. Sequenced: blood. The receptors were gathered from a male donor in good health, serving as a control.

The chain links TRBV5-6 to TRBJ2-7; TRBD1 matches 10 bases. CDR3 length: 15 amino acids. The V gene's germline CDR1 is SGHDT and CDR2 YYEEEE. Germline trimming cut 4 bases from V and 7 bases from J; bases unmatched to any gene: 11. As DNA, the CDR3 is TGTGCCAGCAGCCGCGGGACAGGGGCCCTCGGGGAGCAGTACTTC. Translating it yields CASSRGTGALGEQYF. Together with reference TRBV5-6 and TRBJ2-7, the CDR3 gives the full variable domain: DAGVTQSPTHLIKTRGQQVTLRCSPKSGHDTVSWYQQALGQGPQFIFQYYEEEERQRGNFPDRFSGHQFPNYSSELNVNALLLGDSALYLCASSRGTGALGEQYFGPGTRLTVT.

This sequence joins TRBV20-1 and TRBJ1-4; D not certain. V lost 4 bases to trimming and J lost 0 bases, with 6 bases between them. The germline V gene has CDR1 DFQATT and CDR2 SNEGSKA (reference sequence). The CDR3 loop spans 13 amino acids. DNA of the CDR3: TGCAGTGCTAAGATTGCAACTAATGAAAAACTGTTTTTT. Its protein is CSAKIATNEKLFF.

This chain links TRBV5-6 with TRBJ2-7, with TRBD2 matching 10 bases. The better agreement between TRBJ2-5 and the DNA end casts doubt on the J call. Germline lookup yields CDR1 SGHDT and CDR2 YYEEEE. The length of the CDR3 is 15 residues. This CDR3 reads CASSLLAGDEETQYF. CDR3 nucleotides: TGTGCCAGCAGCTTGCTAGCGGGAGACGAAGAGACCCAGTACTTC.

This clonotype was seen many times. The CDR3 DNA sequence: TGTGCCAGCAGCTTGGCGGTCAGCCTTGAAGCTTTCTTT. Translating gives CASSLAVSLEAFF. This chain links TRBV5-6 with TRBJ1-1; D is unresolved. The CDR3 runs 13 residues. V lost 0 bases, J lost 7 bases, and 10 bases lay in between. Germline assignment: CDR1 SGHDT and CDR2 YYEEEE. Looking up the rest from reference TRBV5-6 and TRBJ1-1 gives the full variable domain: DAGVTQSPTHLIKTRGQQVTLRCSPKSGHDTVSWYQQALGQGPQFIFQYYEEEERQRGNFPDRFSGHQFPNYSSELNVNALLLGDSALYLCASSLAVSLEAFFGQGTRLTVV.

This rearrangement joins TRBV5-4 to TRBJ2-2; TRBD2 agrees at 9 bases. J lost 6 bases, V lost 2 bases, and 5 bases had no gene match. Germline loops: CDR1 SGHNT, CDR2 YYREEE (reference sequence). The CDR3 contains 15 residues. The CDR3 sequence: CASSLAGGLAGELFF. CDR3 nucleotide sequence: TGTGCCAGCAGCTTAGCGGGAGGTCTCGCCGGGGAGCTGTTTTTT.

The table lists this clonotype with a few counts. The CDR3 nucleotides are TGCAGTGCTGGGGGTGGGGGTAGCTACGAGCAGTACTTC. Amino acids: CSAGGGGSYEQYF. The chain has TRBV20-1 and TRBJ2-7; D tentatively fits TRBD1 or TRBD2 (5 bases each). V dropped 5 bases and J dropped 3 bases, with 14 bases sitting between them. The CDR3 runs 13 residues. Germline V gene data show CDR1 as DFQATT and CDR2 as SNEGSKA (reference sequence).

As DNA, the CDR3 is TGTGCCAGCGAGGCAGGGGGCGTTGGCTACGAGCAGTACTTC. Residues: CASEAGGVGYEQYF. The V and J genes are TRBV2 and TRBJ2-7, with TRBD1 matching over 8 bases. The J segment lost 3 bases and the V segment lost 8 bases, leaving 9 bases of the junction unmatched. There are 14 residues in the CDR3. Germline V gene lookup returns CDR1 SNHLY and CDR2 FYNNEI.

This clonotype was counted many times. J is TRBJ2-5 and V is TRBV2, with D possibly TRBD1 on 6 matching bases. With 7 bases removed from V and 1 base from J, the gap between germline ends came to 10 bases. The CDR3 length is 13 residues. Germline CDR1 reads SNHLY; CDR2 reads FYNNEI. Written as DNA, the CDR3 is TGTGCCAGCAACCGACAGGTCCAAGAGACCCAGTACTTC. Translating it yields CASNRQVQETQYF.

This clonotype was counted ten times or more. The chain has TRBV2 and TRBJ1-2; D gene ambiguous. V was trimmed by 5 bases and J by 8 bases, leaving 12 bases between them. The germline V gene has CDR1 SNHLY and CDR2 FYNNEI. This CDR3 is built from 12 residues. The CDR3 DNA reads TGTGCCAGCAGTTATATCCAGCAGGGCTACACCTTC. As protein: CASSYIQQGYTF.

With respect to this clonotype: This may come from a read error, since a much larger clone is one base off. The chain links TRBV25-1 to TRBJ2-7; 10 nucleotides agree with TRBD1. Germline CDR1 and CDR2: MGHDK and SYGVNS. CDR3 size: 15 residues. The CDR3 region has the DNA TGTGCCACCAGTGACCCCGGGACAGGGGCATACGAGCGGTACTTC. Its translation is CATSDPGTGAYERYF.

This clonotype showed up just a few times. The CDR3 DNA sequence: TGTGCCAGCAGCGGCGGGACGGCAGCCTACGAGCAGTACTTC. Amino acid sequence: CASSGGTAAYEQYF. The chain uses TRBV6-6 and TRBJ2-7; a possible D gene is TRBD2 (6 bases). This CDR3 region has 14 residues. CDR1 and CDR2 from the germline V gene are MNHNY and SVGAGI (reference sequence). V gave up 6 bases and J gave up 2 bases, with 14 bases separating them.